The rows below give T cell receptor beta chains drawn from one sample of a study of cytomegalovirus exposure and HLA in healthy donors. The method was immunoSEQ multiplex PCR; TCRdb's version includes in-frame clones alone and lacks a portion of them. The sample carries about 130,000 clones, approximately 80% recorded once. Sequencing used PBMCs. These receptors were collected from a male donor in good health and CMV-seronegative. CDR3s include the opening cysteine and the closing phenylalanine or tryptophan. The D gene is left open where the match is weak. Clone size is stated in some rows and not others, as once, few, many or a class when expanded.

J	V	D	size	DNA	CDR3
TRBJ2-3	TRBV9	TRBD2	NA	TGTGCCAGCAGCTCCGGACTTAGCGGGAGCACAGATACGCAGTATTTT	CASSSGLSGSTDTQYF
TRBJ2-2	TRBV5-4	TRBD1	NA	TGTGCCAGCGCACCCGGACAGGGCGGACTCGCCGGGGAGCTGTTTTTT	CASAPGQGGLAGELFF
TRBJ1-1	TRBV5-6	TRBD1	NA	TGTGCCAGCAGACAGGGGGACACTGAAGCTTTCTTT	CASRQGDTEAFF
TRBJ2-3	TRBV6-6	NA	few	TGTGCCAGCAGTTACCAGGGGTCTATCACAGATACGCAGTATTTT	CASSYQGSITDTQYF
TRBJ1-1	TRBV7-9	NA	once	TGTGCCAGCAGCTTAGGGTTACCAGGCCCTCTTAACACTGAAGCTTTCTTT	CASSLGLPGPLNTEAFF
TRBJ2-2	TRBV7-7	TRBD1	NA	TGTGCCAGCAGCCAAAGTGCAGGGGGCATCGGGGAGCTGTTTTTT	CASSQSAGGIGELFF
TRBJ2-3	TRBV19	TRBD1	few	TGTGCCAGTTCTCAGGGGGCGACTTTCACAGATACGCAGTATTTT	CASSQGATFTDTQYF
TRBJ2-7	TRBV27	TRBD2	NA	TGTGCCAGCAGGCCTAGCGGGACATCCTACGAGCAGTACTTC	CASRPSGTSYEQYF
TRBJ2-1	TRBV21-1	NA	NA	TGTGCCAGCAGCAAAGGAAAGCGGGAGGGGGGTGAGCAGTTCTTC	CASSKGKREGGEQFF
TRBJ1-2	TRBV7-2	NA	few	TGTGCCAGCAGCTCCCGTCCCCGCGAGGGCTACACCTTC	CASSSRPREGYTF
TRBJ1-4	TRBV18	NA	NA	TGTGCCAGCTCACCCACGCCAGGACAGACTAATGAAAAACTGTTTTTT	CASSPTPGQTNEKLFF
TRBJ2-7	TRBV7-2	NA	few	TGTGCCAGCAGCTTATCGGCAGGGGTTTCCTACGAGCAGTACTTC	CASSLSAGVSYEQYF
TRBJ1-5	TRBV7-6	NA	NA	TGTGCCAGCAGCTTAGTGCAGGGTGGGAATCAGCCCCAGCATTTT	CASSLVQGGNQPQHF
TRBJ1-1	TRBV5-4	TRBD1	NA	TGTGCCAGCAGCTCCTCTTGGACAGGGATAGGCACTGAAGCTTTCTTT	CASSSSWTGIGTEAFF
TRBJ2-6	TRBV19	NA	NA	TGTGCCAGTAGTATATTAAAAACTCCTGGCTCTGGGGCCAACGTCCTGACTTTC	CASSILKTPGSGANVLTF
TRBJ2-5	TRBV5-1	TRBD1	NA	TGCGCCAGCAGCTTGGGACAGGGGTTTCGAGAGACCCAGTACTTC	CASSLGQGFRETQYF
TRBJ2-6	TRBV5-1	TRBD1	NA	TGCGCCAGCAGCCGGACAGGGACTGGGGCCAACGTCCTGACTTTC	CASSRTGTGANVLTF
TRBJ2-7	TRBV19	NA	NA	TGTGCCAGTAGTACTGGACAGACCTACGAGCAGTACTTC	CASSTGQTYEQYF
TRBJ1-1	TRBV7-9	TRBD1	NA	TGTGCCAGCAGCCGACCCTTAACAGGGGGCGCGGGTACTGAAGCTTTCTTT	CASSRPLTGGAGTEAFF
TRBJ2-4	TRBV11-2	TRBD2	NA	TGTGCCAGCAGCTTAGCTCCTAAGCGGGAGGGGTTCAAAAACATTCAGTACTTC	CASSLAPKREGFKNIQYF
TRBJ2-7	TRBV19	TRBD1	NA	TGTGCCAGTAGTAACCGCGGACAGGCCTACGAGCAGTACTTC	CASSNRGQAYEQYF
TRBJ2-5	TRBV4-1	NA	NA	TGCGCCAGCAGCCCGTCGGGAGAAGAGACCCAGTACTTC	CASSPSGEETQYF
TRBJ2-2	TRBV10-3	NA	NA	TGTGCCATCAGTGGGGGCAGGGGAAAGGACACCGGGGAGCTGTTTTTT	CAISGGRGKDTGELFF